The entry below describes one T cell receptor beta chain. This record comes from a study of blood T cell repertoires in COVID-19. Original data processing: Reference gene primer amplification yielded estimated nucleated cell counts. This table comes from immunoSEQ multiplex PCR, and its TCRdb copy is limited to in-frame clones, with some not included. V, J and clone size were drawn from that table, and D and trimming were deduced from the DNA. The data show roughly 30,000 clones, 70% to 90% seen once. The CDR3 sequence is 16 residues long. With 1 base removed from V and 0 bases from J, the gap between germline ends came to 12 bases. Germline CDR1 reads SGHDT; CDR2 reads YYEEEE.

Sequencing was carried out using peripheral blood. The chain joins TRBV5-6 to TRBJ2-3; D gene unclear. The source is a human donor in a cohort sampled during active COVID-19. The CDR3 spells CASSLHSFSSTDTQYF. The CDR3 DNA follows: TGTGCCAGCAGCTTGCACAGTTTCTCTAGCACAGATACGCAGTATTTT.